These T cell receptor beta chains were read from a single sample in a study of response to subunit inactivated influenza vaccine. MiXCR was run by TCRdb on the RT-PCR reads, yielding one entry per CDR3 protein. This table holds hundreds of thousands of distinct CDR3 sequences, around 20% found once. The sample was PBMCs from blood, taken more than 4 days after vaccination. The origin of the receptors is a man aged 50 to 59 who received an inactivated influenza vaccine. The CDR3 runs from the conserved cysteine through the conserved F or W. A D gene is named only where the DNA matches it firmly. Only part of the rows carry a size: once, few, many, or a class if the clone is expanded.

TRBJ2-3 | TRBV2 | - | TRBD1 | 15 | TGTGCCAGCGAAGTGGACAGGGGGAATACAGATACGCAGTATTTT | CASEVDRGNTDTQYF
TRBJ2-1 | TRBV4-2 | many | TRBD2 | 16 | TGTGCCAGCAGCCTCGTAGCGGGGGGGGGATACAATGAGCAGTTCTTC | CASSLVAGGGYNEQFF
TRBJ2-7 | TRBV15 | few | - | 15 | - | CATSRERWGGGSEYF
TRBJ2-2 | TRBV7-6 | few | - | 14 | TGTGCTTCGTTCGGGGGCTTTAGCACCGGGGAGCTGTTTTTT | CASFGGFSTGELFF
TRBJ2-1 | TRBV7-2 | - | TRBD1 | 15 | TGTGCCAGCAGCACCCTGACAGGGGGCATCGATGAGCAGTTCTTC | CASSTLTGGIDEQFF
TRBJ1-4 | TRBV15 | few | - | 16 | TGTGCCACCAGCAGAGATACCCGGGACGGCGGAGAAAAACTGTTTTTT | CATSRDTRDGGEKLFF
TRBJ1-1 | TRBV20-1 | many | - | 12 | TGCAGTGCGCGGACAGCGAACACTGAAGCTTTCTTT | CSARTANTEAFF
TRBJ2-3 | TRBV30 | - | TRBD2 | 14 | TGTGCCTGGAGTGTCGGACTAGCAGTAGATACGCAGTATTTT | CAWSVGLAVDTQYF
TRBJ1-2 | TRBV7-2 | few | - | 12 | TGTGCCAGCAGCTTAGATAGGGAAGGCTACACCTTC | CASSLDREGYTF
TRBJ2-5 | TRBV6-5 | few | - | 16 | TGTGCCAGCAGTTACTCGCCAGGGGTCGGTTTGGAGACCCAGTACTTC | CASSYSPGVGLETQYF
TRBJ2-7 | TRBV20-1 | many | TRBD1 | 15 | TGCAGTGCTAGAGATCTTGTAGGGGGCGCCTACGAGCAGTACTTC | CSARDLVGGAYEQYF
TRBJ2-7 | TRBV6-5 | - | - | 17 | TGTGCCAGCAGTTACTCGTCGCAGGGCCTGAGCTCCTACGAGCAGTACTTC | CASSYSSQGLSSYEQYF
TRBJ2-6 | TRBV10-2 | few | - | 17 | TGCGCCAGCAGTGGGGGTTATCAGCGGGTTGGGGCCAACGTCCTGACTTTC | CASSGGYQRVGANVLTF
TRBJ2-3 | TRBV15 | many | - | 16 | TGTGCCACCCATATGCGACCGAAGTTATTCACAGATACGCAGTATTTT | CATHMRPKLFTDTQYF
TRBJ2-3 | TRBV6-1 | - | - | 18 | TGTGCCAGCAGCTCCACGCCGGACGGAGTTCGGAGCACAGATACGCAGTATTTT | CASSSTPDGVRSTDTQYF
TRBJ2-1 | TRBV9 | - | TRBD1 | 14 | TGTGCCAGCAGCGAACAGGGGGCGAACAATGAGCAGTTCTTC | CASSEQGANNEQFF
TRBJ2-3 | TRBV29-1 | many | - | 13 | TGCAGCGTTGAGGCAGGGCGCAGGGATACGCAGTATTTT | CSVEAGRRDTQYF
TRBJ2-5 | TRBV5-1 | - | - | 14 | TGCGCCAGCAGCTTGTGGGGTGGCCGGGAGACCCAGTACTTC | CASSLWGGRETQYF
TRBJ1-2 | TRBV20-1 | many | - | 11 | TGCAGTGCTAGAGGAACGGGAGGCTACACCTTC | CSARGTGGYTF
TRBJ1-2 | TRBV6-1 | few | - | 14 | TGTGCCAGCTCCCCCACCCTGGTCGCCTATGGCTACACCTTC | CASSPTLVAYGYTF
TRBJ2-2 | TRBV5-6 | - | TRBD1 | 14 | TGTGCCAGCAGCTGGCGGACAGGCACCGGGGAGCTGTTTTTT | CASSWRTGTGELFF
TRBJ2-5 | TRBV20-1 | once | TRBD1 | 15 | TGCAGTGCTAGAGTGTCAAGGGGGCTTTCAGAGACCCAGTACTTC | CSARVSRGLSETQYF
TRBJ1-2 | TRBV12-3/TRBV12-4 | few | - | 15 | TGTGCCAGCAGTTCCAACCTTAAAGCTAACTATGGCTACACCTTC | CASSSNLKANYGYTF
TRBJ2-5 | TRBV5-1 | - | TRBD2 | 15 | TGCGCCAGCAGCTTGGGTCCTAGCGGGGGGGAGACCCAGTACTTC | CASSLGPSGGETQYF
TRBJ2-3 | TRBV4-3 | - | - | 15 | TGCGCCAGCAGCCAAGGGTCAGGGTTTACAGATACGCAGTATTTT | CASSQGSGFTDTQYF
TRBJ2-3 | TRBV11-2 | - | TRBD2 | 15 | TGTGCCAGCAGCTTAGCGGGGGGGCGGGGAGATACGCAGTATTTT | CASSLAGGRGDTQYF
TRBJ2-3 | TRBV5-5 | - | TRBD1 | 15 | TGTGCCAGCAGCCCTGGGACAGGACGGGCAGATACGCAGTATTTT | CASSPGTGRADTQYF
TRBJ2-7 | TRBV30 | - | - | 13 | TGTGCCTGGAGTGTAGGGTCTAGCAGCGAGCAGTACTTC | CAWSVGSSSEQYF
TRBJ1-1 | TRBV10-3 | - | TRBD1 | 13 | TGTGCCATCAGTGAAATTACAGGGGAGAAAGCTTTCTTT | CAISEITGEKAFF
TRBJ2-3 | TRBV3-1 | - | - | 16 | TGTGCCAGCAGCCAAGTATTGCGGGTAGGCACAGATACGCAGTATTTT | CASSQVLRVGTDTQYF
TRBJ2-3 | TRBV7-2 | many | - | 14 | TGTGCCAGCAGCCCGGGACGGAGCACAGATACGCAGTATTTT | CASSPGRSTDTQYF
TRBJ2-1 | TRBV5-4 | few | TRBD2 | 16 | TGTGCCAGCAGCATTCCGGGACTAGCGGGATTCAGTGAGCAGTTCTTC | CASSIPGLAGFSEQFF
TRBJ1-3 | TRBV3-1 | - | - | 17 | TGTGCCAGCAGCCAAGATCGGCGGGGATTATCTGGAAACACCATATATTTT | CASSQDRRGLSGNTIYF
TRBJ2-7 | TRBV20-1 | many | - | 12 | TGCAGTGCTAGAACGGACGGATACGAGCAGTACTTC | CSARTDGYEQYF
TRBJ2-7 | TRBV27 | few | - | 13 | TGTGCCAGCAGTTTAAGAGGGGGAAACGAGCAGTACTTC | CASSLRGGNEQYF
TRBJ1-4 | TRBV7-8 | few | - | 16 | TGTGCCAGCAGCTTAGTGGCGCGGACTTCAAGTGAAAAACTGTTTTTT | CASSLVARTSSEKLFF
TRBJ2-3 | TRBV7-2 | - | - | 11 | TGTGCCAGCAAACGCACAGATACGCAGTATTTT | CASKRTDTQYF
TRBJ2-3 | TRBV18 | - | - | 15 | TGTGCCAGCTCACCCATGGCGGGGAGCACAGATACGCAGTATTTT | CASSPMAGSTDTQYF
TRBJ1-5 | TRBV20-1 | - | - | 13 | TGCAGTGCTAGGTGGGACAAGAATCAGCCCCAGCATTTT | CSARWDKNQPQHF
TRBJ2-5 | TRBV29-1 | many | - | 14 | TGCAGCGTTGAGGTGACAGGAGGAGGGGAGACCCAGTACTTC | CSVEVTGGGETQYF
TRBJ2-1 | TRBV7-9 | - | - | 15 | TGTGCCAGCAGCTTAGTGGCAGGGATGAGGAATGAGCAGTTCTTC | CASSLVAGMRNEQFF
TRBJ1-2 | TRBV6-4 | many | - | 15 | TGTGCCAGCAGTGACTCGATCGGGGGACACCTTGGCTACACCTTC | CASSDSIGGHLGYTF
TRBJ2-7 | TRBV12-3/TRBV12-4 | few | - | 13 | TGTGCCAGCAGCTCAACCGGTAGTTTCGGGCAGTACTTC | CASSSTGSFGQYF
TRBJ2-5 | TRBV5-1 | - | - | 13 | TGCGCCAGCAGCTTGGCCTCGGACGCGACCCAGTACTTC | CASSLASDATQYF
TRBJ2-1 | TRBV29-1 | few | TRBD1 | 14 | TGCAGCACTGAGGGACAGAAGTCCTACAATGAGCAGTTCTTC | CSTEGQKSYNEQFF
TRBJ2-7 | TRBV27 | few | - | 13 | TGTGCCAGCAGTTTGAGGGCCGCCTACGAGCAGTACTTC | CASSLRAAYEQYF
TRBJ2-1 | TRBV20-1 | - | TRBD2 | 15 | TGCAGTGCTCGGGGGGTAGCGGGAGGCAACAATGAGCAGTTCTTC | CSARGVAGGNNEQFF
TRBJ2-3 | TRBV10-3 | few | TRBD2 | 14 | TGTGCCATCACAGGGACTAGCGGGGTAGATACGCAGTATTTT | CAITGTSGVDTQYF
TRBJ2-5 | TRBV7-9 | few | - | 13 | TGTGCCAGCAGCCAGACTAGTTTTGAGACCCAGTACTTC | CASSQTSFETQYF
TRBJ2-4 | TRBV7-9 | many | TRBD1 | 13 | TGTGCCAGCAGCTTAGACAGGGGTGACATTCAGTACTTC | CASSLDRGDIQYF
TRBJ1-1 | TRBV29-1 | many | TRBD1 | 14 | TGCAGCGTTGAACGGGGGACAGGGGGGACTGAAGCTTTCTTT | CSVERGTGGTEAFF
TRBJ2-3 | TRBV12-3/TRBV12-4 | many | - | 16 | TGTGCCAGCAGTGAGGAAGTTGCGGGGAGCACAGATACGCAGTATTTT | CASSEEVAGSTDTQYF
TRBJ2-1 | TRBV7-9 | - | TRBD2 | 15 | TGTGCCAGCGGGACTAGCGGGGGGGCTAGGAATGAGCAGTTCTTC | CASGTSGGARNEQFF